Below, 5 T cell receptor beta chains from the same sample are listed, as sequenced in a study of cytomegalovirus exposure and HLA in healthy donors. The data were produced by immunoSEQ multiplex PCR, yet TCRdb's version contains in-frame clones alone and is incomplete. Of about 160,000 clones in the sample, 89% were seen once. Material for sequencing was PBMCs. These receptors were taken from a man aged 18 to 30 in good health and CMV-seropositive.

This rearrangement joins TRBV15 to TRBJ2-1; the match to TRBD2 covers 7 bases. The CDR3 is 15 residues long. Germline-derived CDR1 and CDR2 are LNHNV and YYDKDF (reference sequence). With 0 bases clipped from V and 6 bases from J, the junction kept 5 bases outside the gene matches. The CDR3 coding sequence is TGTGCCACCAGCAGAGACCCTAGCGGTGCCAATGAGCAGTTCTTC. Its protein is CATSRDPSGANEQFF.

The chain couples TRBV5-1 to TRBJ2-5; D perhaps matches TRBD2 (5 bases). The CDR3 spans 14 residues. CDR1 is SGHRS, CDR2 YFSETQ, per germline. V was pared by 5 bases and J by 1 base, with 12 bases between. The chain's CDR3 is CASRGRGLQETQYF. The CDR3 DNA sequence: TGCGCCAGCAGGGGCCGCGGACTCCAAGAGACCCAGTACTTC.

This clone occurred a few times. One end of the junction fails to match germline, which may point to a read error. In DNA form, the CDR3 reads TGTGCCAGCTCCCGCACGGGGATAGAAGGAGAGGACTTC. It yields the protein CASSRTGIEGEDF. The rearrangement joins TRBV18 to TRBJ2-7; D possibly corresponds to TRBD2 (5 bases). The CDR3 is 13 residues long. Germline CDR1 is KGHSH and CDR2 is LQKENI.

The genes are TRBV25-1 and TRBJ1-1, with a possible D match to TRBD1 (6 bases). Germline V lookup: CDR1 MGHDK, CDR2 SYGVNS. The CDR3 sequence is 13 residues long. Between the trimmed V and J ends, which lost 7 bases and 0 bases, there was a span of 9 bases. This CDR3 reads CASKGELNTEAFF. In DNA form, the CDR3 reads TGTGCCAGCAAGGGGGAATTGAACACTGAAGCTTTCTTT. The full variable domain, in which reference TRBV25-1 and TRBJ1-1 provide the parts outside the CDR3, is EADIYQTPRYLVIGTGKKITLECSQTMGHDKMYWYQQDPGMELHLIHYSYGVNSTEKGDLSSESTVSRIRTEHFPLTLESARPSHTSQYLCASKGELNTEAFFGQGTRLTVV.

The rearrangement joins TRBV18 to TRBJ1-3; 7 bases map to TRBD1. In germline, CDR1 is KGHSH, CDR2 LQKENI. The CDR3 totals 19 residues. V shed 2 bases and J 0 bases; nucleotides not matched to a gene: 13. This CDR3 reads CASSPIRDSTPGSGNTIYF. The DNA for the CDR3 is TGTGCCAGCTCACCAATCAGGGACAGTACCCCCGGCTCTGGAAACACCATATATTTT.